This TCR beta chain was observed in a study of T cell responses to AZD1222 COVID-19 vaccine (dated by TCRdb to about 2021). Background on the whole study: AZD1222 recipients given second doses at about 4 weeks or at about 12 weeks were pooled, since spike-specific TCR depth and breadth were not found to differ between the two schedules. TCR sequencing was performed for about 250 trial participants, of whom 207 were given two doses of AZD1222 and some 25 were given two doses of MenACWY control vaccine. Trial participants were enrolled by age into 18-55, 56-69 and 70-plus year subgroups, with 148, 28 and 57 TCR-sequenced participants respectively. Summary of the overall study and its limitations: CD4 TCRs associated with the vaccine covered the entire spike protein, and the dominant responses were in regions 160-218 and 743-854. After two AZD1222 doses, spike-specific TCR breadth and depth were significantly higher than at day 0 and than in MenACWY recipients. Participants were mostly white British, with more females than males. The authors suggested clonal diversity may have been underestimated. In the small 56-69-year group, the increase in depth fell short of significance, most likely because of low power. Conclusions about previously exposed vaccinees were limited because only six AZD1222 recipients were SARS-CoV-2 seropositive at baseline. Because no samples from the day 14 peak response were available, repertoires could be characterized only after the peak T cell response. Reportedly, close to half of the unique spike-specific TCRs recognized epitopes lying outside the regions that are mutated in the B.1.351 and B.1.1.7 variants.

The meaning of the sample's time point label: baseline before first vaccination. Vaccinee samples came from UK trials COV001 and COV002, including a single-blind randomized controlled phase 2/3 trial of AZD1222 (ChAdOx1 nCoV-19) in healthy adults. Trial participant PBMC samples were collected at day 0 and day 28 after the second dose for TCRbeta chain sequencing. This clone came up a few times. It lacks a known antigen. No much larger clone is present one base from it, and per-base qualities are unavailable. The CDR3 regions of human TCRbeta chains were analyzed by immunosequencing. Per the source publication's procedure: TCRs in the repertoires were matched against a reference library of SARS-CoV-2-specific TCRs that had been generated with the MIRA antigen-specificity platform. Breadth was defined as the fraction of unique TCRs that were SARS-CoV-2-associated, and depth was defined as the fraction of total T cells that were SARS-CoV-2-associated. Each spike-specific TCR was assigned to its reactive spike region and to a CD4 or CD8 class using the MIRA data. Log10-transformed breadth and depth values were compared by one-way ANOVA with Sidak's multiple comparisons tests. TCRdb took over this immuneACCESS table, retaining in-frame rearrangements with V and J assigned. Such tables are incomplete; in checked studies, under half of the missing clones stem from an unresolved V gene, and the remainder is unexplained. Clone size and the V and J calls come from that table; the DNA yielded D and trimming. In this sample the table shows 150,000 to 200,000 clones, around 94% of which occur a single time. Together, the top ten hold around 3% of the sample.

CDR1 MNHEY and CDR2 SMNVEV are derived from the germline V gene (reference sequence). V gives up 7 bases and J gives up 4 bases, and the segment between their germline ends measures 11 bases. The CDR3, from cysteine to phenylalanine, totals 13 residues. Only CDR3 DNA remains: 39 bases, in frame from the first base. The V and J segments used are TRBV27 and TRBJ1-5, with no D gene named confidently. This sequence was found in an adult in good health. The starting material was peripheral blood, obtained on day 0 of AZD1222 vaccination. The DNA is TGTGCCAGCAAGTCAGCCCTAAATCAGCCCCAGCATTTT. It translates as CASKSALNQPQHF.